The rows below give T cell receptor beta chains drawn from one sample of a study of shared clonotypes between healthy human individuals. TCRdb's copy holds only in-frame clones and misses some; the assay was immunoSEQ multiplex PCR. The table records fewer than 1.6 million clones, approximately 98.5% of them present only once. Sequenced sample: naive CD4+ T cells sorted from blood. These receptors were taken from a young man in good health. Both conserved end residues are part of each CDR3. Each record gives: V gene, J gene, D gene, clone size, CDR3 DNA, CDR3 protein. D genes are given only for firm matches. Part of the rows lack a size; the others show once, few, many or a class for expanded clones.

v_gene: TRBV5-1; j_gene: TRBJ2-2; d_gene: NA; abundance: NA; CDR3nt: TGCGCCAGCAGCTTCCCCGGGGTTGGCACCGGGGAGCTGTTTTTT; CDR3aa: CASSFPGVGTGELFF
v_gene: TRBV5-8; j_gene: TRBJ1-2; d_gene: NA; abundance: NA; CDR3nt: TGTGCCAGCAGCTGGGCACTAATGGACAGAAGGAGTTATGGCTACACCTTC; CDR3aa: CASSWALMDRRSYGYTF
v_gene: TRBV28; j_gene: TRBJ2-7; d_gene: TRBD1; abundance: NA; CDR3nt: TGTGCCAGCAGTTCCAACAGGGGGCTACTTACCTACGAGCAGTACTTC; CDR3aa: CASSSNRGLLTYEQYF
v_gene: TRBV19; j_gene: TRBJ1-1; d_gene: TRBD1; abundance: NA; CDR3nt: TGTGCCAGTTCGACGACAGGGCAGGGGAACACTGAAGCTTTCTTT; CDR3aa: CASSTTGQGNTEAFF
v_gene: TRBV11-2; j_gene: TRBJ2-7; d_gene: NA; abundance: NA; CDR3nt: TGTGCCAGCAGCCGACTAGGTTCTTACGAGCAGTACTTC; CDR3aa: CASSRLGSYEQYF
v_gene: TRBV19; j_gene: TRBJ2-1; d_gene: NA; abundance: once; CDR3nt: TGTGCCAGTAGTATGACCCCGGACAATGAGCAGTTCTTC; CDR3aa: CASSMTPDNEQFF
v_gene: TRBV7-9; j_gene: TRBJ1-5; d_gene: NA; abundance: NA; CDR3nt: TGTGCCAGCAGCTTAGAGCGGCAGGCCCTAGCCAGGGGTCAGCCCCAGCATTTT; CDR3aa: CASSLERQALARGQPQHF
v_gene: TRBV12-5; j_gene: TRBJ2-3; d_gene: TRBD2; abundance: NA; CDR3nt: TGTGCTAGTGGTCCCGGACTAGCGGGAGATGTTTTAGCAGATACGCAGTATTTT; CDR3aa: CASGPGLAGDVLADTQYF
v_gene: TRBV9; j_gene: TRBJ2-1; d_gene: NA; abundance: once; CDR3nt: TGTGCCAGCAGCGAGCGAGGCCAATCCGGCCTTGGGGACAATGAGCAGTTCTTC; CDR3aa: CASSERGQSGLGDNEQFF
v_gene: TRBV29-1; j_gene: TRBJ2-2; d_gene: NA; abundance: NA; CDR3nt: TGCAGCGTAGGGTACACCGGGGAGCTGTTTTTT; CDR3aa: CSVGYTGELFF
v_gene: TRBV7-9; j_gene: TRBJ2-3; d_gene: TRBD2; abundance: NA; CDR3nt: TGTGCCAGCAGCCTCGGACTAGCGGGGGGGGAGGATACGCAGTATTTT; CDR3aa: CASSLGLAGGEDTQYF
v_gene: TRBV11-2; j_gene: TRBJ2-7; d_gene: NA; abundance: NA; CDR3nt: TGTGCCAGCAGCTTACCCCCCCCCGACTTGAGGAATACCTACGAGCAGTACTTC; CDR3aa: CASSLPPPDLRNTYEQYF
v_gene: TRBV5-6; j_gene: TRBJ2-7; d_gene: NA; abundance: once; CDR3nt: TGTGCCAGCAGCGGGGATATTTACGAGCAGTACTTC; CDR3aa: CASSGDIYEQYF
v_gene: TRBV27; j_gene: TRBJ2-7; d_gene: TRBD2; abundance: NA; CDR3nt: TGTGCCAGCAGTTTTTCGTCCAGCGGGAGGTTATACGAGCAGTACTTC; CDR3aa: CASSFSSSGRLYEQYF
v_gene: TRBV9; j_gene: TRBJ2-3; d_gene: NA; abundance: NA; CDR3nt: TGTGCCAGCAGCTATAAAGATACGCAGTATTTT; CDR3aa: CASSYKDTQYF
v_gene: TRBV9; j_gene: TRBJ2-5; d_gene: NA; abundance: NA; CDR3nt: TGTGCCAGCAGCGTAGACGGGCAGGGGCGGGAGACCCAGTACTTC; CDR3aa: CASSVDGQGRETQYF
v_gene: TRBV5-1; j_gene: TRBJ2-5; d_gene: TRBD2; abundance: NA; CDR3nt: TGCGCCAGCAGCTTGGCTAGCGGGCAAGAGACCCAGTACTTC; CDR3aa: CASSLASGQETQYF
v_gene: TRBV6-5; j_gene: TRBJ2-4; d_gene: TRBD1; abundance: NA; CDR3nt: TGTGCCAGCAGGAGACAGGGTGGGATCTTAGACATTCAGTACTTC; CDR3aa: CASRRQGGILDIQYF
v_gene: TRBV29-1; j_gene: TRBJ2-3; d_gene: TRBD2; abundance: NA; CDR3nt: TGCAGCGTTGGAGGGGGAGCGGGAGGGAGAGTGGGATTGGATACGCAGTATTTT; CDR3aa: CSVGGGAGGRVGLDTQYF
v_gene: TRBV15; j_gene: TRBJ2-7; d_gene: NA; abundance: NA; CDR3nt: TGTGCCACCAGCAGAGATCGGTGGGCAGGCTACGAGCAGTACTTC; CDR3aa: CATSRDRWAGYEQYF
v_gene: TRBV5-1; j_gene: TRBJ1-1; d_gene: TRBD1; abundance: NA; CDR3nt: TGCGCCAGCAGCTTGGCCGACAGGGGACCCGTGAACACTGAAGCTTTCTTT; CDR3aa: CASSLADRGPVNTEAFF
v_gene: TRBV15; j_gene: TRBJ2-5; d_gene: NA; abundance: NA; CDR3nt: TGTGCCACCAGCAGCGCCGGGACTCCAAAGAAGACCCAGTACTTC; CDR3aa: CATSSAGTPKKTQYF
v_gene: TRBV28; j_gene: TRBJ2-3; d_gene: NA; abundance: NA; CDR3nt: TGTGCCAGCAGGCCCACAGGGCCCCCAGATACGCAGTATTTT; CDR3aa: CASRPTGPPDTQYF
v_gene: TRBV11-3; j_gene: TRBJ2-3; d_gene: NA; abundance: NA; CDR3nt: TGTGCCAGCAGCTTAGCCGGGGTAGTAGATACGCAGTATTTT; CDR3aa: CASSLAGVVDTQYF
v_gene: TRBV11-2; j_gene: TRBJ2-7; d_gene: NA; abundance: NA; CDR3nt: TGTGCCAGCACCACCTCCCCGGGCTCGACCTACGAGCAGTACTTC; CDR3aa: CASTTSPGSTYEQYF
v_gene: TRBV5-6; j_gene: TRBJ2-5; d_gene: NA; abundance: once; CDR3nt: TGTGCCAGCAGCTTGGGCCCCAATGTGGGTCAAGAGACCCAGTACTTC; CDR3aa: CASSLGPNVGQETQYF
v_gene: TRBV18; j_gene: TRBJ2-7; d_gene: NA; abundance: NA; CDR3nt: TGTGCCAGCTCACTTCTGGACTCCTGGGGCGAGCAGTACTTC; CDR3aa: CASSLLDSWGEQYF
v_gene: TRBV18; j_gene: TRBJ2-3; d_gene: TRBD1; abundance: NA; CDR3nt: TGTGCCAGCTCACCACTGGTAGGGGGCGCCGGTACAGATACGCAGTATTTT; CDR3aa: CASSPLVGGAGTDTQYF
v_gene: TRBV30; j_gene: TRBJ2-7; d_gene: NA; abundance: NA; CDR3nt: TGTGCCTGGAGCCTAACTAATGGGGGCTACGAGCAGTACTTC; CDR3aa: CAWSLTNGGYEQYF
v_gene: TRBV4-3; j_gene: TRBJ1-2; d_gene: NA; abundance: NA; CDR3nt: TGCGCCAGCAGCCAAGCCGGGGGTCAGACCCCTTATGGCTACACCTTC; CDR3aa: CASSQAGGQTPYGYTF
v_gene: TRBV10-3; j_gene: TRBJ2-7; d_gene: NA; abundance: NA; CDR3nt: TGTGCCATCAGTTCCAGGGGAAGCTCCTACGAGCAGTACTTC; CDR3aa: CAISSRGSSYEQYF
v_gene: TRBV21-1; j_gene: TRBJ1-2; d_gene: NA; abundance: NA; CDR3nt: TGTGCCAGCCACTGCCTCTATGGCTACACCTTC; CDR3aa: CASHCLYGYTF
v_gene: TRBV19; j_gene: TRBJ1-5; d_gene: NA; abundance: NA; CDR3nt: TGTGCCAGTAGTATTGGTCGGTCGGAGAATCAGCCCCAGCATTTT; CDR3aa: CASSIGRSENQPQHF
v_gene: TRBV15; j_gene: TRBJ1-5; d_gene: NA; abundance: NA; CDR3nt: TGTGCCACCAGCAGAGGCTCCGGGGGGGAGCCCCAGCATTTT; CDR3aa: CATSRGSGGEPQHF
v_gene: TRBV30; j_gene: TRBJ2-5; d_gene: NA; abundance: once; CDR3nt: TGTGCCTTCAAGGGATTCCAAGAGACCCAGTACTTC; CDR3aa: CAFKGFQETQYF
v_gene: TRBV28; j_gene: TRBJ2-7; d_gene: NA; abundance: NA; CDR3nt: TGTGCCAGCAGTTTGGTGGGAGTCGGGGAGCAGTACTTC; CDR3aa: CASSLVGVGEQYF
v_gene: TRBV19; j_gene: TRBJ1-5; d_gene: TRBD1; abundance: NA; CDR3nt: TGTGCCAGTAGCGGTGGTGGGACAGGAAGTCAGCCCCAGCATTTT; CDR3aa: CASSGGGTGSQPQHF
v_gene: TRBV27; j_gene: TRBJ2-3; d_gene: NA; abundance: NA; CDR3nt: TGTGCCAGCAGTCCGAATTTCCTCCGGGCCGAAACGAGCACAGATACGCAGTATTTT; CDR3aa: CASSPNFLRAETSTDTQYF
v_gene: TRBV2; j_gene: TRBJ2-7; d_gene: NA; abundance: NA; CDR3nt: TGTGCCAGCAGTGGACCGGGCGAGCAGTACTTC; CDR3aa: CASSGPGEQYF
v_gene: TRBV28; j_gene: TRBJ1-1; d_gene: TRBD1; abundance: NA; CDR3nt: TGTGCCAGCAGTTTAACAGGGGGGAACACTGAAGCTTTCTTT; CDR3aa: CASSLTGGNTEAFF
v_gene: TRBV28; j_gene: TRBJ1-2; d_gene: NA; abundance: NA; CDR3nt: TGTGCCAGCGGACCTTCCTATGGCTACACCTTC; CDR3aa: CASGPSYGYTF
v_gene: TRBV4-1; j_gene: TRBJ1-2; d_gene: TRBD1; abundance: once; CDR3nt: TGCGCCAGCAGGCAAACAGGGGGCCTCAACTATGGCTACACCTTC; CDR3aa: CASRQTGGLNYGYTF
v_gene: TRBV10-3; j_gene: TRBJ2-3; d_gene: NA; abundance: NA; CDR3nt: TGTGCCATCAGTGAGTCGGTGGGGAGAGATACGCAGTATTTT; CDR3aa: CAISESVGRDTQYF
v_gene: TRBV28; j_gene: TRBJ1-5; d_gene: TRBD1; abundance: NA; CDR3nt: TGTGCCAGCAGTTTGTCTTCGGGACAGGGGGGCCAGCCCCAGCATTTT; CDR3aa: CASSLSSGQGGQPQHF
v_gene: TRBV5-1; j_gene: TRBJ2-7; d_gene: NA; abundance: NA; CDR3nt: TGCGCCAGCAGCTTATGGTCTCTCAACGAGCAGTACTTC; CDR3aa: CASSLWSLNEQYF
v_gene: TRBV6-5; j_gene: TRBJ2-3; d_gene: NA; abundance: NA; CDR3nt: TGTGCCAGCAGTTACTCCCCAGGGACTCATACGCAGTATTTT; CDR3aa: CASSYSPGTHTQYF
v_gene: TRBV5-1; j_gene: TRBJ2-5; d_gene: TRBD2; abundance: once; CDR3nt: TGCGCCAGTACTAGCGGGGGAGAGACCCAGTACTTC; CDR3aa: CASTSGGETQYF
v_gene: TRBV10-3; j_gene: TRBJ2-7; d_gene: TRBD2; abundance: NA; CDR3nt: TGTGCCATCAGTGAGTCGGAGGGGAGCGGGAGGGCGGAAGAGCAGTACTTC; CDR3aa: CAISESEGSGRAEEQYF
v_gene: TRBV11-3; j_gene: TRBJ2-3; d_gene: NA; abundance: once; CDR3nt: TGTGCCAGCAGCCGCGGGACTGATACGCAGTATTTT; CDR3aa: CASSRGTDTQYF
v_gene: TRBV5-1; j_gene: TRBJ2-1; d_gene: NA; abundance: NA; CDR3nt: TGCGCCAGCAGCTTGGCAATGGGTTTCGAGCAGTTCTTC; CDR3aa: CASSLAMGFEQFF
v_gene: TRBV10-3; j_gene: TRBJ2-7; d_gene: TRBD1; abundance: NA; CDR3nt: TGTGCCATCAGTCGTTCTGGACAGGGTCCATCCTACGAGCAGTACTTC; CDR3aa: CAISRSGQGPSYEQYF
v_gene: TRBV18; j_gene: TRBJ1-1; d_gene: NA; abundance: NA; CDR3nt: TGTGCCAGCTCACCCCCGCGACAGTTGAACACTGAAGCTTTCTTT; CDR3aa: CASSPPRQLNTEAFF